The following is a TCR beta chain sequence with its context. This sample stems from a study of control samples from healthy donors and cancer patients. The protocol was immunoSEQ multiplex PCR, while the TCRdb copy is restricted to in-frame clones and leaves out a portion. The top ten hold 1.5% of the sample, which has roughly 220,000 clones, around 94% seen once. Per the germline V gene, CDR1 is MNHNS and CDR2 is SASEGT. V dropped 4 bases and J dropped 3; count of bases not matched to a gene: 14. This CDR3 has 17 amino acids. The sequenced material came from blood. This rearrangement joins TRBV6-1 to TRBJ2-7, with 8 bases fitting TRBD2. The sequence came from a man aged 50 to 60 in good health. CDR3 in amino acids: CASSASGGASGGYEQYV. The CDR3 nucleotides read TGTGCCAGCAGTGCCTCGGGGGGGGCTAGCGGCGGCTACGAGCAGTACGTC.